Below, 2 T cell receptor beta chains from the same sample are listed, as sequenced in a study of tumor-infiltrating lymphocytes in primary liver carcinoma listed by TCRdb under 2017. Sequencing used an Illumina HiSeq 2500. Using a constant-region primer and ProtoScript II reverse transcriptase, TCRbeta-specific cDNA was reverse-transcribed from roughly 500 ng total RNA. TCRbeta libraries were built with three nested multiplex PCR rounds, a slightly modified ARM-PCR procedure. The first two PCR rounds used multiplex TRBV1-TRBV30 forward primers with a Cbeta reverse primer, each for around 10 cycles. Through fastp at Q25 and MiXCR, TCRdb rebuilt clones from the public reads, retaining in-frame beta chains. Every entry covers one CDR3 protein and lists the most common genes and DNA from its rows. The sample table lists over 75,000 distinct CDR3 sequences, around 70% of them with a count of one. The ten largest clones add up to 25% to 35% of the sample.

Without any cell sorting, total RNA and DNA were co-extracted from 20-30 mg of bulk tissue using the AllPrep DNA/RNA mini kit. Sequencing was performed on tumor-adjacent normal liver tissue. The receptors here all came from a middle-aged man with primary liver carcinoma and hepatitis B virus infection.

Turning to this clonotype: The junction shows a germline mismatch at one end, possibly a read error. This chain uses TRBV6-6 with TRBJ1-5; D possibly corresponds to TRBD1 (5 bases). This CDR3 comprises 14 residues. CDR1 and CDR2 from the germline V gene are MNHNY and SVGAGI (reference sequence). This CDR3 is CTSSTSGGGQPQHF. CDR3 nucleotides: TGTACCAGCAGCACCTCGGGGGGGGGTCAGCCCCAGCATTTT.

This clonotype was seen more than once but under ten times. It may be a read error: a sequence one base away is much more abundant. The chain joins TRBV6-2 or TRBV6-3 to TRBJ2-1; D remains ambiguous. The CDR3 runs 13 residues. Germline V gene sequence: CDR1 MNHEY, CDR2 SVGEGT. V lost 2 bases, J lost 12 bases, and 14 bases lay in between. The CDR3 DNA reads as TGTGCCAGCAGTTACGGTGGGGTCAGTGTGCAGTTCTTC. Translating gives CASSYGGVSVQFF.